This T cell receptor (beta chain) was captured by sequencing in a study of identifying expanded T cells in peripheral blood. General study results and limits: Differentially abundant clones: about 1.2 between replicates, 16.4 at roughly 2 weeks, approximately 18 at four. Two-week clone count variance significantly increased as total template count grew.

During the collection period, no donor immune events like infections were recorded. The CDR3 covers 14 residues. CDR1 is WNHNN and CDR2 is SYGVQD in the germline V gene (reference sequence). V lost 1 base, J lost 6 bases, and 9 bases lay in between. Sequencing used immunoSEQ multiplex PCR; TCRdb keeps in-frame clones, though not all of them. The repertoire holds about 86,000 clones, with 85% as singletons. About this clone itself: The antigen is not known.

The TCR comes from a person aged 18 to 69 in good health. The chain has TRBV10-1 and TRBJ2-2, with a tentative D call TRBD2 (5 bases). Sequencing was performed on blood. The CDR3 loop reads CASSEFHGAGELFF. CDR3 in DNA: TGCGCCAGCAGTGAGTTTCACGGGGCCGGGGAGCTGTTTTTT.